This passage covers 24 T cell receptor beta chains from one sample sequenced in a study of CD8+CD57+ T cells in acquired aplastic anemia. Patients selected for sequencing had displayed CD8+CD57+ cell expansion by flow cytometry. It was genomic DNA that served as the template for profiling TCR beta VDJ and CDR3. TCRdb recomputed calls from the reads with MiXCR, one row per CDR3 protein. The profile covers roughly 500,000 distinct CDR3 sequences, with about a third appearing a single time and under 0.95% taken by the ten largest. Material: sorted CD4+, CD8+, or CD8+CD57+ T cells (not recorded which) from PBMCs. The receptors come from a human donor with aplastic anemia.

The chain carries TRBV20-1 and TRBJ1-5; 8 nucleotides align to TRBD1. Germline CDR1 is DFQATT and CDR2 is SNEGSKA (reference sequence). V lost 1 base to trimming and J lost 2 bases; unmatched junction nucleotides: 13. The CDR3 loop spans 18 amino acids. The CDR3 here is CSARASRGGQGGNQPQHF. The CDR3 coding sequence is TGCAGTGCTAGAGCCTCCCGGGGTGGACAGGGAGGCAATCAGCCCCAGCATTTT.

This chain uses TRBV4-3 with TRBJ1-2; no clear D gene. Germline V gene lookup returns CDR1 LGHNA and CDR2 YSLEER. The V end lost 0 bases, the J end lost 1 base, and 18 bases lay between the germline ends. The CDR3 extends over 18 amino acids. The CDR3 loop reads CASSQDLGSDTFNYGYTF. The CDR3 bases are TGCGCCAGCAGCCAAGATCTGGGGAGCGACACATTTAACTATGGCTACACCTTC.

The chain employs TRBV3-1 and TRBJ2-7, with D maybe TRBD1 (5 bases). CDR3 length equals 14 residues. V gave up 4 bases and J gave up 4 bases, with 14 bases separating them. The V gene's germline CDR1 is LGHDT and CDR2 YNNKEL (reference sequence). The CDR3 loop is CASSPDTWGYEQYF. The DNA of the CDR3 is TGTGCCAGCAGCCCGGACACCTGGGGTTACGAGCAGTACTTC.

This clonotype turned up a few times. With a much larger clone just one base away, this may be a read error. CDR3 sequence reads: CVSSLGPGNYGYTF. The CDR3 DNA is TGTGTCAGCAGCTTAGGTCCGGGTAACTATGGCTACACCTTC. The chain is built from TRBV7-6 and TRBJ1-2; D uncertain. The germline V gene has CDR1 SGHVS and CDR2 FNYEAQ. This CDR3 is built from 14 residues.

The rearrangement links TRBV20-1 to TRBJ2-1, with TRBD2 as a possible D gene (6 bases). The V end lost 5 bases, the J end lost 4 bases, and 15 bases lay between the germline ends. Germline CDR1 DFQATT, CDR2 SNEGSKA (reference sequence). The CDR3 is 14 residues long. CDR3 DNA: TGCAGTGCTGACCCCGGGACTGGATACAATGAGCAGTTCTTC. Protein: CSADPGTGYNEQFF.

As concerns this clonotype: Just one base apart from a much larger clone, this may be a read error. The CDR3 reads CASRAGPGNTIYF. The CDR3 nucleotides read TGTGCCAGCAGGGCAGGCCCTGGAAACACCATATATTTT. This sequence joins TRBV2 and TRBJ1-3; D uncertain. CDR3 length: 13 amino acids. CDR1 and CDR2 (germline): SNHLY, FYNNEI. V lost 6 bases and J 2 bases, leaving 8 bases between the germline ends.

This clonotype was seen repeatedly, ten times or more. The V gene is TRBV15, the J gene TRBJ2-2, with D perhaps matching TRBD1 (5 bases). This CDR3 is built from 16 residues. CDR1 and CDR2 (germline): LNHNV, YYDKDF (reference sequence). V shed 4 bases and J shed 1 base, with 13 bases lying between them. CDR3 nucleotide sequence: TGTGCCACCAGCACCACCCGACAGCGGAACACCGGGGAGCTGTTTTTT. It encodes CATSTTRQRNTGELFF.

This clonotype appeared a few times. J is TRBJ2-5 and V is TRBV19, with 10 positions matching TRBD2. The V segment lost 3 bases and the J segment 5 bases; nucleotides outside the gene matches: 3. Germline CDR1 is LNHDA and CDR2 is SQIVND (reference sequence). The length of the CDR3 is 14 residues. The CDR3 protein is CASSISTSGETQYF. The CDR3 DNA follows: TGTGCCAGTAGTATTTCGACTAGCGGGGAGACCCAGTACTTC.

This clonotype was observed at least ten times. The chain carries TRBV19 and TRBJ2-7; D is ambiguous. CDR3 length: 15 residues. The germline V gene encodes CDR1 LNHDA and CDR2 SQIVND (reference sequence). V dropped 4 bases and J dropped 1 base, with 14 bases sitting between them. The CDR3 protein is CASSTESGASYEQYF. The CDR3 coding sequence is TGTGCCAGTAGTACGGAGTCAGGCGCTTCCTACGAGCAGTACTTC.

As regards this clonotype: A much bigger clone sits one base away, suggesting this may be a read error. This is likely a read error, given that the CDR3 carries no conserved phenylalanine or tryptophan at its end. The V gene is TRBV7-9, the J gene TRBJ1-5, with 7 bases that match TRBD1. Per germline, CDR1 SEHNR and CDR2 FQNEAQ (reference sequence). The CDR3 is 14 amino acids. The ends lost 4 bases at V and 6 bases at J; junction bases unmatched: 6. The CDR3 sequence is CASSSQGFGQPQHS. The CDR3 nucleotides are TGTGCCAGCAGCTCACAGGGGTTCGGTCAGCCCCAGCATTCT.

V usage is TRBV6-1 and J usage is TRBJ2-7, with TRBD2 identical over 7 bases. The CDR3 runs to 14 residues. With 10 bases clipped from V and 6 bases from J, the junction kept 15 bases outside the gene matches. From germline, CDR1 is MNHNS and CDR2 SASEGT. CDR3 nucleotides: TGTGCCACCCAACCTGGCGGGAGTTTGTTCGAGCAGTACTTC. It codes for CATQPGGSLFEQYF.

This clonotype has ten or more counts. The chain employs TRBV10-3 and TRBJ2-1; 9 bases map to TRBD2. V shed 6 bases, J shed 4 bases, and the junction held 10 bases outside the gene matches. The germline gives CDR1 ENHRY, CDR2 SYGVKD. This CDR3 is 16 amino acids long. As DNA, the CDR3 is TGTGCCATCAGCGGAGATTGGCGGGGGGGATACAATGAGCAGTTCTTC. Translated, it gives CAISGDWRGGYNEQFF.

For the CDR3, the DNA is TGTGCCTGGACCCGGGGTATGGCAGGGGGTACCCAGAGCTATGGCTACACCTTC. This encodes CAWTRGMAGGTQSYGYTF. This chain uses TRBV24-1 with TRBJ1-2; 7 nucleotides match TRBD1. Germline CDR1 and CDR2: KGHDR and SFDVKD. The junction had 25 bases not matched to a gene; V was cut back by 12 bases and J by 4 bases. This CDR3 contains 18 residues.

This clonotype has just a few counts. The chain links TRBV2 to TRBJ2-1, with 8 bases fitting TRBD2. Germline trimming cut 5 bases from V and 0 bases from J; bases unmatched to any gene: 3. This CDR3 region has 15 residues. Germline assignment: CDR1 SNHLY and CDR2 FYNNEI. Written as DNA, the CDR3 is TGTGCCAGCAGTACGGCGGGGGGCTCCTACAATGAGCAGTTCTTC. Its translation: CASSTAGGSYNEQFF.

This clonotype was seen many times. V usage is TRBV24-1 and J usage is TRBJ2-2, with TRBD2 matching over 8 bases. Germline CDR1 is KGHDR and CDR2 is SFDVKD. The V segment lost 0 bases and the J segment 4 bases; nucleotides outside the gene matches: 6. The CDR3 contains 17 residues. The CDR3 is CATSDLREGRFTGELFF. As DNA, the CDR3 is TGTGCCACCAGTGATTTGCGGGAGGGCCGATTCACCGGGGAGCTGTTTTTT.

The chain joins TRBV6-1 to TRBJ2-7, with 14 nucleotides matching TRBD2. The CDR3 runs 15 residues. The V gene's germline CDR1 is MNHNS and CDR2 SASEGT. The V and J ends lost 6 bases and 1 base, in that order; junction bases with no gene match: 2. For the CDR3, the DNA is TGTGCCAGCAGAAGACTAGCGGGAGGGTCCTACGAGCAGTACTTC. It is translated as CASRRLAGGSYEQYF.

This clonotype was seen ten or more times. The J gene is TRBJ1-1, the V gene TRBV2; possibly TRBD1 for D (6 bases). The CDR3 has 13 amino acids. Deletions cut 7 bases from V and 11 bases from J, with 20 bases between. CDR1 SNHLY and CDR2 FYNNEI come from the germline V gene. The CDR3 loop is CASTRIPDREAFF. CDR3 nucleotide sequence: TGTGCCAGCACCCGAATACCGGACAGAGAGGCTTTCTTT. The full variable domain, with the rest looked up from reference TRBV2 and TRBJ1-1, is EPEVTQTPSHQVTQMGQEVILRCVPISNHLYFYWYRQILGQKVEFLVSFYNNEISEKSEIFDDQFSVERPDGSNFTLKIRSTKLEDSAMYFCASTRIPDREAFFGQGTRLTVV.

V usage is TRBV5-6 and J usage is TRBJ2-7, with TRBD1 as a possible D gene (5 bases). Between the trimmed V and J ends, which lost 2 bases and 2 bases, there was a span of 11 bases. Per germline, CDR1 SGHDT and CDR2 YYEEEE. This CDR3 region has 14 residues. CDR3 region: CASSFAGYPYEQYF. The CDR3, as DNA: TGTGCCAGCAGCTTTGCAGGGTATCCCTACGAGCAGTACTTC.

The genes are TRBV29-1 and TRBJ2-7; TRBD1 agrees at 8 bases. The V and J ends lost 6 bases and 0 bases, in that order; junction bases with no gene match: 7. This CDR3 has 14 residues. CDR1 is SQVTM and CDR2 is ANQGSEA in the germline V gene. This CDR3 is CSVGQVVFSYEQYF. The CDR3 DNA sequence: TGCAGCGTGGGACAGGTCGTTTTCTCCTACGAGCAGTACTTC.

The chain employs TRBV20-1 and TRBJ1-1, with TRBD1 as a possible D gene (5 bases). The CDR3 runs to 13 residues. The V end lost 2 bases, the J end lost 0 bases, and 7 bases lay between the germline ends. Germline V gene data show CDR1 as DFQATT and CDR2 as SNEGSKA (reference sequence). The DNA of the CDR3 is TGCAGTGCTAGACTACAGGTGAACACTGAAGCTTTCTTT. Its translation: CSARLQVNTEAFF.

The chain joins TRBV6-1 to TRBJ2-6, with D unclear. Germline lookup yields CDR1 MNHNS and CDR2 SASEGT. The length of the CDR3 is 14 residues. V was clipped by 5 bases and J by 1 base, with 6 bases between them. The CDR3 DNA reads TGTGCCAGCAGTCGAGCGTCTGGGGCCAACGTCCTGACTTTC. Translating it yields CASSRASGANVLTF.

The table lists this clonotype with many counts. The chain has TRBV11-2 and TRBJ2-3; TRBD2 aligns across 9 bases. The junction had 2 bases not matched to a gene; V was cut back by 3 bases and J by 4 bases. The CDR3 spans 14 residues. CDR1 is SGHAT and CDR2 is FQNNGV in the germline V gene. CDR3 region: CASSFSGSPDTQYF. CDR3 nucleotide sequence: TGTGCCAGCAGCTTTAGCGGGAGCCCAGATACGCAGTATTTT.

This chain uses TRBV20-1 with TRBJ1-5, with D perhaps TRBD1 (6 bases). V was shortened by 2 bases and J by 4 bases, with 12 bases between the two germline ends. The CDR3 sequence is 14 residues long. Per the germline V gene, CDR1 is DFQATT and CDR2 is SNEGSKA (reference sequence). CDR3 bases: TGCAGTGCTAGAACTTGGGGGGCGAATCAGCCCCAGCATTTT. It yields the protein CSARTWGANQPQHF.

The chain joins TRBV11-2 to TRBJ2-5; D is ambiguous. Between the trimmed V and J ends, which lost 0 bases and 0 bases, there was a span of 14 bases. Per germline, CDR1 SGHAT and CDR2 FQNNGV. This CDR3 has 17 residues. Written as DNA, the CDR3 is TGTGCCAGCAGCTTAGATCCCCCCGGCGGTTACCAAGAGACCCAGTACTTC. Protein: CASSLDPPGGYQETQYF.